The 25 T cell receptor beta chains below come from one sample, sequenced in a study of molecular identifiers for immune sequencing clone quantification. TCRdb passed the PCR reads through MiXCR, listing each CDR3 protein once. This table holds about 19,000 distinct CDR3 sequences, about a fifth found once. The sequencing input was naive CD8+ T cells from blood, with Jurkat cell RNA spiked in. Described subset: FACS-sorted CD8+CD4-CCR7+CD45RA+ naive T cells. Receptors originate from a human donor in good health. Some libraries in this study had Jurkat cell RNA spiked in.

This clonotype was seen ten or more times. The chain recombines TRBV4-1 with TRBJ2-1; 10 positions match TRBD2. The germline V gene encodes CDR1 MGHRA and CDR2 YSYEKL. The ends lost 6 bases at V and 1 base at J; junction bases unmatched: 9. The CDR3 is 17 amino acids. The CDR3 here is CASSYGSGRLSYNEQFF. DNA for the CDR3: TGCGCCAGCAGTTACGGTAGCGGGAGGCTTTCCTACAATGAGCAGTTCTTC.

This clonotype has at least ten counts. This chain uses TRBV6-6 with TRBJ1-2; D gene uncertain. V was trimmed by 4 bases and J by 8 bases, leaving 11 bases between them. The CDR3 loop spans 12 amino acids. The V gene's germline CDR1 is MNHNY and CDR2 SVGAGI (reference sequence). CDR3 nucleotides: TGTGCCAGCAGTTTGACATGGCCGGGCTACACCTTC. This gives the protein CASSLTWPGYTF.

There are a few counts of this clonotype. The chain has TRBV15 and TRBJ2-1; 12 bases fit TRBD2. CDR1 and CDR2 (germline): LNHNV, YYDKDF (reference sequence). This CDR3 contains 16 residues. V dropped 3 bases and J dropped 9; count of bases not matched to a gene: 9. The CDR3 reads CATSSLTSGRSSEQFF. The CDR3 nucleotides read TGTGCCACCAGCAGTCTCACTAGCGGGAGGTCTTCTGAGCAGTTCTTC.

In this sample, this clonotype turned up a few times. This chain joins TRBV12-3 or TRBV12-4 and TRBJ2-1; 11 bases are shared with TRBD2. The V segment lost 0 bases and the J segment 7 bases; nucleotides outside the gene matches: 5. There are 16 residues in the CDR3. The chain's CDR3 is CASSLARGTSGNEQFF. In DNA, the CDR3 is TGTGCCAGCAGTTTAGCACGTGGGACTAGCGGAAATGAGCAGTTCTTC.

This clonotype appeared many times. The chain joins TRBV28 to TRBJ2-1; 10 bases align to TRBD2. Germline CDR1 is MDHEN and CDR2 is SYDVKM. Trimming at V came to 6 bases and at J to 8 bases, leaving 10 bases not matched to a gene. CDR3 length: 15 residues. The CDR3 DNA is TGTGCCAGCAGAACCGGGACTAGCGTTAGGGATGAGCAGTTCTTC. This sequence encodes CASRTGTSVRDEQFF.

The table lists this clonotype with many counts. The chain links TRBV2 to TRBJ2-7; 10 nucleotides match TRBD1. CDR3 length: 15 residues. The J segment lost 0 bases and the V segment lost 4 bases, leaving 3 bases of the junction unmatched. The V gene's germline CDR1 is SNHLY and CDR2 FYNNEI. CDR3 residues: CASSAGTGDSYEQYF. DNA for the CDR3: TGTGCCAGCAGTGCCGGGACAGGGGACTCCTACGAGCAGTACTTC.

The V and J genes are TRBV19 and TRBJ1-1; the D is unclear. Deletions cut 0 bases from V and 5 bases from J, with 13 bases between. There are 15 residues in the CDR3. From germline, CDR1 is LNHDA and CDR2 SQIVND (reference sequence). Here the CDR3 reads CASSIERSLRTEAFF. In DNA, the CDR3 is TGTGCCAGTAGTATAGAGAGAAGTTTACGAACTGAAGCTTTCTTT.

Regarding this clonotype: A much larger clone differs by one base, so this may be a read error. As DNA, the CDR3 is TGTGCCAGCGCCCCGACCCTCACAGGGGAGTATGAGCAGTACTTC. Translation: CASAPTLTGEYEQYF. V and J are TRBV7-9 and TRBJ2-7; 7 bases match TRBD1. V lost 8 bases and J lost 7; bases outside the gene matches: 17. The CDR3 runs to 15 residues. Germline CDR1 SEHNR, CDR2 FQNEAQ (reference sequence). The variable domain in full, completed from reference TRBV7-9 and TRBJ2-7, reads DTGVSQNPRHKITKRGQNVTFRCDPISEHNRLYWYRQTLGQGPEFLTYFQNEAQLEKSRLLSDRFSAERPKGSFSTLEIQRTEQGDSAMYLCASAPTLTGEYEQYFGPGTRLTVT.

This clonotype counts as medium-sized (0.01 to 0.1%). The chain employs TRBV20-1 and TRBJ2-7; D is unclear. Trimming stripped 1 base from V and 2 bases from J, with 12 bases between. The CDR3 totals 14 residues. Germline CDR1 reads DFQATT; CDR2 reads SNEGSKA (reference sequence). Written as DNA, the CDR3 is TGCAGTGCTAGAGCACACACCTCTACCTACGAGCAGTACTTC. Amino acid sequence: CSARAHTSTYEQYF.

By its share, this clonotype is medium-sized. The V gene is TRBV9, the J gene TRBJ2-7; 7 positions agree with TRBD1. This CDR3 is 14 amino acids long. CDR1 and CDR2 (germline): SGDLS, YYNGEE. V lost 2 bases and J lost 3; bases outside the gene matches: 5. This CDR3 reads CASSVGTVNYEQYF. The CDR3, as DNA: TGTGCCAGCAGCGTGGGGACAGTGAACTACGAGCAGTACTTC.

A word on this clonotype: A much larger clone differs by one base, so this may be a read error. The chain joins TRBV28 to TRBJ1-5, with D perhaps matching TRBD1 (6 bases). Trimming left V 6 bases short and J 6 bases short, with 15 bases between. The CDR3 sequence is 14 residues long. Germline CDR1 reads MDHEN; CDR2 reads SYDVKM. CDR3 region: CASSPEQGRQPQHF. CDR3 in DNA: TGTGCCAGCAGCCCGGAACAGGGACGTCAGCCCCAGCATTTT.

This clonotype was picked up one time. A much larger clone lies a single base off, so this may be a read error. This chain joins TRBV28 and TRBJ1-5; no reliable D call. The length of the CDR3 is 13 residues. Trimming shortened V by 5 bases and J by 0 bases, and 5 bases separated the two germline ends. Germline V gives CDR1 MDHEN, CDR2 SYDVKM. CDR3 DNA sequence: TGTGCCAGCAGTCAATGTAGCAATCAGCCCCAGCATTTT. Protein: CASSQCSNQPQHF.

This clonotype has a count of ten or more. The chain recombines TRBV27 with TRBJ2-2, with 8 nucleotides matching TRBD2. The CDR3 has 14 amino acids. Germline assignment: CDR1 MNHEY and CDR2 SMNVEV (reference sequence). The V gene end was trimmed by 5 bases and the J gene end by 4 bases; junction bases not matched to a gene: 3. In DNA form, the CDR3 reads TGTGCCAGCAGTAGAGGACTAGCCACCGGGGAGCTGTTTTTT. This translates into CASSRGLATGELFF.

This clonotype was counted at least ten times. V and J are TRBV7-8 and TRBJ2-3; 9 nucleotides align to TRBD2. The CDR3 consists of 15 residues. The trim removed 1 base at V and 5 bases at J, leaving 4 bases unmatched. Germline V gene lookup returns CDR1 SGHVS and CDR2 FQNEAQ. The CDR3 DNA reads TGTGCCAGCAGCTTAGGACTAGCGGAGAGAGATACGCAGTATTTT. The encoded protein is CASSLGLAERDTQYF.

This clonotype appeared many times. The chain links TRBV27 to TRBJ1-5, with D unclear. Between the trimmed V and J ends, which lost 5 bases and 0 bases, there was a span of 23 bases. The CDR3 spans 19 residues. Germline V lookup: CDR1 MNHEY, CDR2 SMNVEV (reference sequence). The CDR3 loop is CASSPHPRNDFYSNQPQHF. Written as DNA, the CDR3 is TGTGCCAGCAGTCCCCACCCAAGGAACGACTTCTATAGCAATCAGCCCCAGCATTTT.

This clonotype was counted many times. J is TRBJ2-5 and V is TRBV7-9; TRBD2 matches 13 bases. Germline CDR1 reads SEHNR; CDR2 reads FQNEAQ (reference sequence). The ends lost 7 bases at V and 5 bases at J; junction bases unmatched: 7. The CDR3 totals 15 residues. This CDR3 reads CASTRTSGSFETQYF. CDR3 DNA: TGTGCCAGCACCAGGACTAGCGGGAGTTTCGAGACCCAGTACTTC. The full variable domain, its missing parts supplied by reference TRBV7-9 and TRBJ2-5, is DTGVSQNPRHKITKRGQNVTFRCDPISEHNRLYWYRQTLGQGPEFLTYFQNEAQLEKSRLLSDRFSAERPKGSFSTLEIQRTEQGDSAMYLCASTRTSGSFETQYFGPGTRLLVL.

Sample share makes this clonotype medium-sized (0.01 to 0.1%). This chain links TRBV7-2 with TRBJ2-7, with D unresolved. Trimming shortened V by 2 bases and J by 4 bases, and 3 bases separated the two germline ends. The CDR3 consists of 11 residues. CDR1 is SGHTA and CDR2 is FQGNSA in the germline V gene. DNA of the CDR3: TGTGCCAGCAGCTTATATTACGAGCAGTACTTC. Amino acid sequence: CASSLYYEQYF.

The count of this clonotype is one. The CDR3 DNA reads TGCAGTGCTAGAGATTCGAGACTGGCGGGGATCTCCTACAATGAGCAGTTCTTC. This encodes CSARDSRLAGISYNEQFF. The chain carries TRBV20-1 and TRBJ2-1; D is perhaps TRBD2 (6 bases). This CDR3 comprises 18 residues. Between the trimmed V and J ends, which lost 0 bases and 0 bases, there was a span of 18 bases. Germline V gene data show CDR1 as DFQATT and CDR2 as SNEGSKA (reference sequence).

This clonotype turned up a few times. The chain has TRBV19 and TRBJ2-7; D call uncertain. The germline V and J ends were trimmed by 11 bases and 4 bases, with 21 bases remaining between them. The germline V gene encodes CDR1 LNHDA and CDR2 SQIVND (reference sequence). The CDR3 contains 14 residues. DNA of the CDR3: TGTGCCTCCTCGCCGGGCGGCCTGGGGTACGAGCAGTACTTC. This gives the protein CASSPGGLGYEQYF.

This clonotype appeared a few times. This chain uses TRBV6-4 with TRBJ2-1, with 13 bases fitting TRBD2. CDR3 size: 16 residues. Germline V lookup: CDR1 MRHNA, CDR2 SNTAGT. Losses at the gene ends were 0 bases for V and 8 bases for J; bases not matched to a gene: 4. The DNA for the CDR3 is TGTGCCAGCAGTGACTCCGGGACTAGCGGGATAGATGAGCAGTTCTTC. It encodes CASSDSGTSGIDEQFF.

The chain has TRBV11-2 and TRBJ2-7; D is possibly TRBD2 (5 bases). Trimming took off 1 base at V and 5 bases at J, with 12 bases between the two ends. Germline CDR1 and CDR2: SGHAT and FQNNGV. This CDR3 comprises 14 residues. The CDR3 sequence is CASSLGTGLDEQYF. CDR3 DNA: TGTGCCAGCAGCTTAGGCACGGGGTTGGACGAGCAGTACTTC.

V gene TRBV11-2 combines with J gene TRBJ2-1; D possibly matches TRBD1 or TRBD2 (5 bases each). Germline CDR1 is SGHAT and CDR2 is FQNNGV. V lost 7 bases and J lost 5, with 18 bases in between. The CDR3 is made up of 15 amino acids. The CDR3 coding sequence is TGTGCCAGCACCTTTGGGACCCTTGGGGACAATGAGCAGTTCTTC. It is translated as CASTFGTLGDNEQFF.

This clonotype has at least ten counts. This chain links TRBV29-1 with TRBJ2-5; D tentatively fits TRBD1 or TRBD2 (6 bases each). The germline V gene has CDR1 SQVTM and CDR2 ANQGSEA. This CDR3 region has 16 residues. Trimming removed 6 bases at V and 4 bases at J, with 24 bases between. In DNA form, the CDR3 reads TGCAGCGTCCCACAGGGTATTGGACTAAGGGCAGAGACCCAGTACTTC. Translating gives CSVPQGIGLRAETQYF.

In its sample, this clonotype was seen many times. V is TRBV9 and J is TRBJ2-5, with D tentatively TRBD2 (6 bases). The germline gives CDR1 SGDLS, CDR2 YYNGEE. This CDR3 contains 13 residues. Trimming removed 2 bases from V and 10 bases from J, with 15 bases in between. CDR3 sequence: CASSVAGSRSQYF. Here the CDR3 DNA reads TGTGCCAGCAGCGTTGCCGGGAGTAGGAGCCAGTACTTC. Full variable domain (outside the CDR3, taken from reference TRBV9 and TRBJ2-5): DSGVTQTPKHLITATGQRVTLRCSPRSGDLSVYWYQQSLDQGLQFLIQYYNGEERAKGNILERFSAQQFPDLHSELNLSSLELGDSALYFCASSVAGSRSQYFGPGTRLLVL.

Ten or more counts support this clonotype. The chain employs TRBV7-6 and TRBJ2-1, with TRBD2 matching 7 bases. This CDR3 is 17 amino acids long. Germline V lookup: CDR1 SGHVS, CDR2 FNYEAQ. V lost 0 bases, J lost 3 bases, and 8 bases stayed unmatched. CDR3 in amino acids: CASSLAEAGPYYNEQFF. The CDR3 DNA sequence: TGTGCCAGCAGCTTAGCGGAAGCGGGACCTTACTACAATGAGCAGTTCTTC.